This TCR beta chain was found in a study of control samples from healthy donors and cancer patients. This CDR3 is 15 amino acids long. V lost 1 base and J 0 bases, leaving 8 bases between the germline ends. The germline CDR1 and CDR2 sequences are SGHNT and YYREEE (reference sequence). Measured with immunoSEQ multiplex PCR; TCRdb has only the in-frame clones, and not every one. Of 90,000 to 95,000 clones in the sample, about 82% are singletons; the top ten hold approximately 20%. The sequencing input was blood. The chain couples TRBV5-4 to TRBJ2-4, with D perhaps matching TRBD2 (6 bases). This clonotype originated in a man under 40 in good health. CDR3: CASSLTGLAKNIQYF. The DNA for the CDR3 is TGTGCCAGCAGCTTGACGGGACTAGCCAAAAACATTCAGTACTTC.